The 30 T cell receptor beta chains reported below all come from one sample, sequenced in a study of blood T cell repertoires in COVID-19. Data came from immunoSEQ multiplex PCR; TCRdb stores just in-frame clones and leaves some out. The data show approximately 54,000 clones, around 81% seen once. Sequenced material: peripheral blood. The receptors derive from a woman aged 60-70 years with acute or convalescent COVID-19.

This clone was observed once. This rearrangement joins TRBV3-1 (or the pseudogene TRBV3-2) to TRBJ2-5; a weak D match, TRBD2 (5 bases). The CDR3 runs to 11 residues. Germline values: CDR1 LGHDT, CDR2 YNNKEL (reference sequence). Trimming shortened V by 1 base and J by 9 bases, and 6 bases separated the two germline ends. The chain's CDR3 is CASSQVGAQYF. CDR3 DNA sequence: TGTGCCAGCAGCCAAGTCGGGGCCCAGTACTTC.

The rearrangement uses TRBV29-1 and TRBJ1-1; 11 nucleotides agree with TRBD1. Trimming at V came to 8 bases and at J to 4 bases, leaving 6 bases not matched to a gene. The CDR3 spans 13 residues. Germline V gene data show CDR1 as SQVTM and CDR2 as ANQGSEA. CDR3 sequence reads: CSTPGQGGTEAFF. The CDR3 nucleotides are TGCAGCACACCGGGACAGGGGGGCACTGAAGCTTTCTTT.

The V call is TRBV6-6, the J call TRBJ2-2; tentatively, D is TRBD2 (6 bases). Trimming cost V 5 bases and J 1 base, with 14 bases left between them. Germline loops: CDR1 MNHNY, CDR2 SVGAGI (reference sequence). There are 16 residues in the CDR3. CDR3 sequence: CASSAQRGGNTGELFF. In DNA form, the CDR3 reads TGTGCCAGCAGTGCCCAGAGGGGAGGGAACACCGGGGAGCTGTTTTTT.

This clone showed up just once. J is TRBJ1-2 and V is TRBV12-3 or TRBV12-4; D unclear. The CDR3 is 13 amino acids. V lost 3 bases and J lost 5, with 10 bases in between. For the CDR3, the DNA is TGTGCCAGCAGTTTGGAACAGTTATATGGCTACACCTTC. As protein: CASSLEQLYGYTF.

The CDR3 protein is CASSLAGATNEKLFF. The CDR3 DNA is TGTGCCAGCAGTTTGGCCGGGGCAACTAATGAAAAACTGTTTTTT. This chain links TRBV28 with TRBJ1-4; D gene ambiguous. The CDR3 consists of 15 residues. Germline CDR1 and CDR2: MDHEN and SYDVKM. Trimming stripped 3 bases from V and 0 bases from J, with 8 bases between. Full variable domain (outside the CDR3, taken from reference TRBV28 and TRBJ1-4): DVKVTQSSRYLVKRTGEKVFLECVQDMDHENMFWYRQDPGLGLRLIYFSYDVKMKEKGDIPEGYSVSREKKERFSLILESASTNQTSMYLCASSLAGATNEKLFFGSGTQLSVL.

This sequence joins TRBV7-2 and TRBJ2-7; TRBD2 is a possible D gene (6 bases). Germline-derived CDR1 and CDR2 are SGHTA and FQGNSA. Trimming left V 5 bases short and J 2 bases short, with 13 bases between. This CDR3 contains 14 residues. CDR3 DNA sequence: TGTGCCAGCAGCACGGGACTCGGCACCTACGAGCAGTACTTC. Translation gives CASSTGLGTYEQYF.

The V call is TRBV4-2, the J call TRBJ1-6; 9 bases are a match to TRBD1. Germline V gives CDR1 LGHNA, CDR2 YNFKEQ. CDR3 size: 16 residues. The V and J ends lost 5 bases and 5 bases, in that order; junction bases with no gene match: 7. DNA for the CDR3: TGTGCCAGCAGCTATTCCGGGACAGGGAATAATTCACCCCTCCACTTT. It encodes CASSYSGTGNNSPLHF.

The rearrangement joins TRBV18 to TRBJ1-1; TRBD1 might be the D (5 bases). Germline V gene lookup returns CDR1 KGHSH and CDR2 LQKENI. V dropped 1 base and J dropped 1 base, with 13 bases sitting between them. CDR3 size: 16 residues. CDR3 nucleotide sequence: TGTGCCAGCTCACCACGGACACTTGAACAGAACACTGAAGCTTTCTTT. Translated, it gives CASSPRTLEQNTEAFF.

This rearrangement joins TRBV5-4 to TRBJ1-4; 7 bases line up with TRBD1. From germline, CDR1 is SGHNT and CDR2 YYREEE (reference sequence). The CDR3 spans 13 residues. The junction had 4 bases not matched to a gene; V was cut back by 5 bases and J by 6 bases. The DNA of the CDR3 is TGTGCCAGCAGTAAGGGGGCGGATGAAAAACTGTTTTTT. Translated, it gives CASSKGADEKLFF.

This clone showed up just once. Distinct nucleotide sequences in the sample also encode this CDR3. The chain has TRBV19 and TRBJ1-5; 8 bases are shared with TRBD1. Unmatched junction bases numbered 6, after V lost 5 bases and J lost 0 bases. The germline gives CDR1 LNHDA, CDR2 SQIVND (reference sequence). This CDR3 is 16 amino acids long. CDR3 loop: CASSPRQGNSNQPQHF. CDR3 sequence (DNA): TGTGCCAGTAGTCCGAGACAGGGGAATAGCAATCAGCCCCAGCATTTT.

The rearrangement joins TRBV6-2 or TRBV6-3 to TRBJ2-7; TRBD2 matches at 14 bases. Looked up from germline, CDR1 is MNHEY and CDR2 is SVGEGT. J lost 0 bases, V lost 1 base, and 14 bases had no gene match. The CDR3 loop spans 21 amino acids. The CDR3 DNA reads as TGTGCCAGCAGTTACTTATTTCCGGGACTAGCGGGGGTCTCCCCCTCCTACGAGCAGTACTTC. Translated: CASSYLFPGLAGVSPSYEQYF.

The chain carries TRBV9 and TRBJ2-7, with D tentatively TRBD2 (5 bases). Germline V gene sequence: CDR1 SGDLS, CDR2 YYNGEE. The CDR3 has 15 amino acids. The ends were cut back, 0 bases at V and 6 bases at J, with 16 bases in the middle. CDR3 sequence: CASSVEHRPGLEQYF. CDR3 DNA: TGTGCCAGCAGCGTAGAACATCGGCCCGGACTCGAGCAGTACTTC.

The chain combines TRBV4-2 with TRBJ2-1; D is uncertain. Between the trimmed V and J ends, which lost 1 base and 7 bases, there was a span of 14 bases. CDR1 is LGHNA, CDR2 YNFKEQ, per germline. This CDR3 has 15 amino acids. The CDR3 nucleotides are TGTGCCAGCAGCCAAGTGGGTGGTAGCTTAAATGAGCAGTTCTTC. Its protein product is CASSQVGGSLNEQFF.

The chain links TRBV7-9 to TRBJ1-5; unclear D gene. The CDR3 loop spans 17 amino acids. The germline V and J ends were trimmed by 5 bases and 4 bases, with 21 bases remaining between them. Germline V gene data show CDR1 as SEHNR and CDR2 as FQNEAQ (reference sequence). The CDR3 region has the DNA TGTGCCAGCAGCCCCCCATTAAGAGAGGGTCTGAATCAGCCCCAGCATTTT. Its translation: CASSPPLREGLNQPQHF.

The CDR3 loop reads CASSVGQANQPQHF. As DNA, the CDR3 is TGTGCCAGCAGCGTAGGTCAGGCCAATCAGCCCCAGCATTTT. The chain couples TRBV9 to TRBJ1-5; D unresolved. Trimming shortened V by 0 bases and J by 3 bases, and 7 bases separated the two germline ends. Germline V gives CDR1 SGDLS, CDR2 YYNGEE. CDR3 length equals 14 residues.

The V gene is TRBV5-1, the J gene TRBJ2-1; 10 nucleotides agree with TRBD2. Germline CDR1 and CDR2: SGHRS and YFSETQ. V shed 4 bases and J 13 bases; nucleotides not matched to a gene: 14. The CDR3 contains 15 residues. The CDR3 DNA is TGCGCCAGCAGCGCCTCTTCCGGGACTAGCGACCACCAGTTCTTC. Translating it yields CASSASSGTSDHQFF.

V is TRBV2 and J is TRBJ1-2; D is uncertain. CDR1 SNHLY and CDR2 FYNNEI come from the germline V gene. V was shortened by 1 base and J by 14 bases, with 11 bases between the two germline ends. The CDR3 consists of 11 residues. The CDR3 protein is CASSEGTPRTF. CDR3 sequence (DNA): TGTGCCAGCAGTGAAGGGACTCCTCGGACCTTC. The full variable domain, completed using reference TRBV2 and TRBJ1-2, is EPEVTQTPSHQVTQMGQEVILRCVPISNHLYFYWYRQILGQKVEFLVSFYNNEISEKSEIFDDQFSVERPDGSNFTLKIRSTKLEDSAMYFCASSEGTPRTFGSGTRLTVV.

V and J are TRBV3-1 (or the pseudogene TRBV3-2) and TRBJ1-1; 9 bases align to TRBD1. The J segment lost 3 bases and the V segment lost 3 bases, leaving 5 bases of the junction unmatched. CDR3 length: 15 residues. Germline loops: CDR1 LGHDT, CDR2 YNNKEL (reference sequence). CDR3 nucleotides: TGTGCCAGCAGCCACTCCGGGACAGGGCACACTGAAGCTTTCTTT. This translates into CASSHSGTGHTEAFF.

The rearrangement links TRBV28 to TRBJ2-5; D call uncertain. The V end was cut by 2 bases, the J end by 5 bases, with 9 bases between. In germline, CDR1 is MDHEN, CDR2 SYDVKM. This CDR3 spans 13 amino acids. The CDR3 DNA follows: TGTGCCAGCAGTTTAGACTTTCGGGAGACCCAGTACTTC. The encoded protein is CASSLDFRETQYF.

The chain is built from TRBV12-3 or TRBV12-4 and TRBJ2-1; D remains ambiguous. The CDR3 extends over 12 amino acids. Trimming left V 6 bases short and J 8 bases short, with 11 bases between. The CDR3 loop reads CASREASDEQFF. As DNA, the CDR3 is TGTGCCAGCAGAGAAGCGAGTGATGAGCAGTTCTTC.

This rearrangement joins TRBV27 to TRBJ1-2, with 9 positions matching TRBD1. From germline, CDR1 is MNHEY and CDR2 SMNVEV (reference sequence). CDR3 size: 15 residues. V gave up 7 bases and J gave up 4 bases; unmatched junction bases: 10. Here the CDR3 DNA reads TGTGCCAGCATCGGACAGGGGAAAGGTGGCTATGGCTACACCTTC. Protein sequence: CASIGQGKGGYGYTF.

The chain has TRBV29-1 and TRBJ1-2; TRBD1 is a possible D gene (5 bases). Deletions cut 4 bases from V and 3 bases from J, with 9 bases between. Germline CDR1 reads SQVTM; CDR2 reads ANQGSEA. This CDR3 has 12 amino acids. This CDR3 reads CSVGGTYYGYTF. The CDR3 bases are TGCAGCGTTGGGGGCACCTACTATGGCTACACCTTC. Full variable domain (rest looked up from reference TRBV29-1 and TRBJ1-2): SAVISQKPSRDICQRGTSLTIQCQVDSQVTMMFWYRQQPGQSLTLIATANQGSEATYESGFVIDKFPISRPNLTFSTLTVSNMSPEDSSIYLCSVGGTYYGYTFGSGTRLTVV.

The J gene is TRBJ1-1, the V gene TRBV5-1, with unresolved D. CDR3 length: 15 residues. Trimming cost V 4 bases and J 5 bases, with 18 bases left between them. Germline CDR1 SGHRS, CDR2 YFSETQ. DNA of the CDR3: TGCGCCAGCAGCAGTGGCGGGGTCTTGGGTACTGAAGCTTTCTTT. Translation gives CASSSGGVLGTEAFF.

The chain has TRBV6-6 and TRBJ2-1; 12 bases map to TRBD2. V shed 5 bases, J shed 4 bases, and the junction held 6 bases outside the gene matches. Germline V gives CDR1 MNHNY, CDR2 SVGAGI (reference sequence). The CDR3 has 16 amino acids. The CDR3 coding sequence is TGTGCCAGCAGTCGACTAGCGGGAGCCGGGTACAATGAGCAGTTCTTC. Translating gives CASSRLAGAGYNEQFF.

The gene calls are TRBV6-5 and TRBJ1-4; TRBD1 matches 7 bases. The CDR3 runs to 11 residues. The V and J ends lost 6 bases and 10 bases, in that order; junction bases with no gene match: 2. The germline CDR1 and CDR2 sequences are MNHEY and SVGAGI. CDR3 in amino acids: CASRRQGKLFF. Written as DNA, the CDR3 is TGTGCCAGCAGGAGACAGGGAAAACTGTTTTTT.

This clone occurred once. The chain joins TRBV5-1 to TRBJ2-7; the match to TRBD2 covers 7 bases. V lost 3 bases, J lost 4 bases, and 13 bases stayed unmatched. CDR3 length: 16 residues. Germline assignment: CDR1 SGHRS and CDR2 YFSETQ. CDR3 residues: CASSSGLDPFPYEQYF. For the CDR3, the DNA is TGCGCCAGCAGCTCAGGACTAGACCCATTTCCTTACGAGCAGTACTTC.

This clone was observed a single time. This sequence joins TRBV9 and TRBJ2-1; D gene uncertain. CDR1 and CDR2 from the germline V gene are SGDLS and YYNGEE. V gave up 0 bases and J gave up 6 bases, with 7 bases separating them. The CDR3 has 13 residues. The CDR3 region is CASSVAHGNEQFF. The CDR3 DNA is TGTGCCAGCAGCGTAGCCCACGGCAATGAGCAGTTCTTC.

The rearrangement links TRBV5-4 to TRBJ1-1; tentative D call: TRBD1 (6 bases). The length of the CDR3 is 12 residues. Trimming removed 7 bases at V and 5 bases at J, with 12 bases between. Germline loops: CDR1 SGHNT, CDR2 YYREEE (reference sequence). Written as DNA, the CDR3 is TGTGCCAGCGGGGGACAACAGACTGAAGCTTTCTTT. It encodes CASGGQQTEAFF.

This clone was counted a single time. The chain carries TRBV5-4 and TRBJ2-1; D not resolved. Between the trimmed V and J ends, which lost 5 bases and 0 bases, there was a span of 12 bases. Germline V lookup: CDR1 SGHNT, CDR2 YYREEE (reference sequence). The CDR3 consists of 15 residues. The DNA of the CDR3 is TGTGCCAGCAGTCAAGACCGGAGCTCCTACAATGAGCAGTTCTTC. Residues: CASSQDRSSYNEQFF.

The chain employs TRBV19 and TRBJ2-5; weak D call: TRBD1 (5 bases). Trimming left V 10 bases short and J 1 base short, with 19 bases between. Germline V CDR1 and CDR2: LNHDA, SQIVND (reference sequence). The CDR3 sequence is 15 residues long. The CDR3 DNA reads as TGTGCCACTTCGAAGGGGAACAGGCTCCAAGAGACCCAGTACTTC. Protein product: CATSKGNRLQETQYF.